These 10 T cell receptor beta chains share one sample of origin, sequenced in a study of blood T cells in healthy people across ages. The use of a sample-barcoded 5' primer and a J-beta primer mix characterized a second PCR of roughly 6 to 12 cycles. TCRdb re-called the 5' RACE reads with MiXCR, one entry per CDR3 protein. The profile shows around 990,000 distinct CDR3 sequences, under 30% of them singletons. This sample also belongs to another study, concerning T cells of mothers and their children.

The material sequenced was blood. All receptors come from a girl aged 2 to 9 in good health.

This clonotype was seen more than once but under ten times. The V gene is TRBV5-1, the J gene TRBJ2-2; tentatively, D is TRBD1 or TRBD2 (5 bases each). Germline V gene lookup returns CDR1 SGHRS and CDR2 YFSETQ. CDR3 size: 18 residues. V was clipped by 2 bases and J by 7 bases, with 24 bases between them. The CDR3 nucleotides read TGCGCCAGCAGCTTCAGGGACGGATTAAGTCCCCCCTACGGGGAGCTGTTTTTT. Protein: CASSFRDGLSPPYGELFF.

The CDR3 spells CASSLDSGTSDTQYF. The CDR3 DNA is TGTGCCAGCAGTTTGGATAGCGGGACCTCGGATACGCAGTATTTT. The chain joins TRBV28 to TRBJ2-3; 8 bases line up with TRBD2. CDR1 and CDR2 from the germline V gene are MDHEN and SYDVKM. The V and J ends lost 3 bases and 6 bases, in that order; junction bases with no gene match: 8. The CDR3 is made up of 15 amino acids.

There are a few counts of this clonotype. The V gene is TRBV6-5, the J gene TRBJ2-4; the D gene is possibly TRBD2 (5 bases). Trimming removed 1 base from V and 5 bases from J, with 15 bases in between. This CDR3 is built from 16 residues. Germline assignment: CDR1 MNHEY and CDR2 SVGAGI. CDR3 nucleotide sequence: TGTGCCAGCAGTTACTTGGGTATAGCGATCGAAAACATTCAGTACTTC. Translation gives CASSYLGIAIENIQYF.

The DNA of the CDR3 is TGTGCCAGCAGTATACAAATCGGGGGGCAAGAGACCCAGTACTTC. Protein: CASSIQIGGQETQYF. The V call is TRBV6-1, the J call TRBJ2-5, with 7 bases that match TRBD2. With 5 bases clipped from V and 2 bases from J, the junction kept 8 bases outside the gene matches. Looked up from germline, CDR1 is MNHNS and CDR2 is SASEGT. The CDR3 has 15 amino acids.

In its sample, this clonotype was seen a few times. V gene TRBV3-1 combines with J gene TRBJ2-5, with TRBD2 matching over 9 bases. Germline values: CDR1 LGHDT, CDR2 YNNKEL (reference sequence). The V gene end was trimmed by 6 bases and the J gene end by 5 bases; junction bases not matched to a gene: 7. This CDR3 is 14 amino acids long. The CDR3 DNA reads TGTGCCAGCAGGTACGGGACTAGCAGCGAGACCCAGTACTTC. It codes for CASRYGTSSETQYF.

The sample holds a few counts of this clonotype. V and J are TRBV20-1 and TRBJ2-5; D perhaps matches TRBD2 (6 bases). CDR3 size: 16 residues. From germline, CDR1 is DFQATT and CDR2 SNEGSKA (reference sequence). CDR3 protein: CSTNYGGNGVQETQYF. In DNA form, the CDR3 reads TGCAGCACCAATTACGGCGGGAATGGGGTCCAGGAGACCCAGTACTTC.

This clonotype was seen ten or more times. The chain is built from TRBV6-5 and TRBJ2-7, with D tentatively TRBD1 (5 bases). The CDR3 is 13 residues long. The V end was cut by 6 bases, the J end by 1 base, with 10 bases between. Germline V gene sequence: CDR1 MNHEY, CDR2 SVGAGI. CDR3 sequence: CASSPDRSYEQYF. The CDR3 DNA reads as TGTGCCAGCAGCCCCGACAGATCCTACGAGCAGTACTTC.

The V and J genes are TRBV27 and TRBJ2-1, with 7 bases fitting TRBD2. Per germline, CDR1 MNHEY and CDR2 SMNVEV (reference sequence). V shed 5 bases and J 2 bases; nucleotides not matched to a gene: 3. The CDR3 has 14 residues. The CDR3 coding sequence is TGTGCCAGCAGTATCGGGACTACCTACAATGAGCAGTTCTTC. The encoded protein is CASSIGTTYNEQFF.

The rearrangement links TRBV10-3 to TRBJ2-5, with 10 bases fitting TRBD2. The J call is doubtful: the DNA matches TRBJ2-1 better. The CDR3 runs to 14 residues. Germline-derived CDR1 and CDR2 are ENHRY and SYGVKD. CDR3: CAIKSSGSRNEQFF. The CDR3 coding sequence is TGTGCCATCAAGTCTAGCGGGAGCCGCAATGAGCAGTTCTTC.

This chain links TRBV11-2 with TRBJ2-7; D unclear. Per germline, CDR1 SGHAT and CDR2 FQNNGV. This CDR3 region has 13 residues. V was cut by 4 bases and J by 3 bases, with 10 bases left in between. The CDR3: CASSSTGHYEQYF. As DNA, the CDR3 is TGTGCCAGCAGCTCTACCGGGCACTACGAGCAGTACTTC.